This T cell receptor (beta chain) was recorded in a study of T cells after yellow fever vaccination. Study overall: Some fractions had low cell numbers, and these were prepared with SMART-Seq v4 Ultra Low Input.

Study-level findings and limits: On re-exposure, the response was weaker but peaked faster, at day 5 versus 15.

It was through 5'RACE template switching that TCR cDNA was made, with a universal primer site and UMIs added. TCRdb re-called the 5' RACE reads through MiXCR, storing one row per CDR3 protein. The table includes about 220,000 distinct CDR3 sequences, roughly 6.3% detected once. This clonotype occurred many times. The antigen is unknown. V was clipped by 11 bases and J by 2 bases; unmatched bases: 6. The CDR3 has 13 residues. CDR1 and CDR2 from the germline V gene are KGHDR and SFDVKD. The V gene is TRBV24-1, the J gene TRBJ2-3, with TRBD1 matching 7 bases. The starting material was CD4+ T cells sorted from PBMCs, obtained on the day of the yellow fever booster vaccination. This clonotype originated in a man aged 25 to 45 who received the YFV17D yellow fever vaccine. For the CDR3, the DNA is TGTGCCATCCAAGGGGGCTTCACAGATACGCAGTATTTT. Its translation: CAIQGGFTDTQYF.